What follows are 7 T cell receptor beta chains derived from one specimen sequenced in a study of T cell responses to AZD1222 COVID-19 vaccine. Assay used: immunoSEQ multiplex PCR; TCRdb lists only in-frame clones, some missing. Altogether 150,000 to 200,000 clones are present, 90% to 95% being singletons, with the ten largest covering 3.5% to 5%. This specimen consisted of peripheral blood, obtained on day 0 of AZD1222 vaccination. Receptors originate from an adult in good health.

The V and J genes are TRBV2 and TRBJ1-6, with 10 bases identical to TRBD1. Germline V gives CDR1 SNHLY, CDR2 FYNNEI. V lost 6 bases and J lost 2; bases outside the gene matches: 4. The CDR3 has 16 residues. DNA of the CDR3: TGTGCCAGCAGCGAGACAGGGGGCACCTATAATTCACCCCTCCACTTT. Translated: CASSETGGTYNSPLHF.

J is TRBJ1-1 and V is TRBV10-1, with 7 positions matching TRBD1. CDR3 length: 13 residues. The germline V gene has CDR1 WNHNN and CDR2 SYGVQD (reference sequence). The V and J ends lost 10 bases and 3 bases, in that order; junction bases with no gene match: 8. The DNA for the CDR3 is TGCGCCACCAGAACAGGGGAGTACACTGAAGCTTTCTTT. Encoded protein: CATRTGEYTEAFF.

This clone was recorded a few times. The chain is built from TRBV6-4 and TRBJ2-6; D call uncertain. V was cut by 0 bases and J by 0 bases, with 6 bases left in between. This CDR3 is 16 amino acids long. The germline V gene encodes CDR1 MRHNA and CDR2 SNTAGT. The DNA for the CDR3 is TGTGCCAGCAGTGACTCTATAAGCTCTGGGGCCAACGTCCTGACTTTC. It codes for CASSDSISSGANVLTF.

Written as DNA, the CDR3 is TGTGCCAGCAGTATAGGGACGGAGTACAATGAGCAGTTCTTC. Translation: CASSIGTEYNEQFF. The chain carries TRBV6-5 and TRBJ2-1; possibly TRBD1 or TRBD2 for D (5 bases each). V shed 5 bases and J shed 4 bases, with 12 bases lying between them. The V gene's germline CDR1 is MNHEY and CDR2 SVGAGI. The CDR3 length is 14 residues.

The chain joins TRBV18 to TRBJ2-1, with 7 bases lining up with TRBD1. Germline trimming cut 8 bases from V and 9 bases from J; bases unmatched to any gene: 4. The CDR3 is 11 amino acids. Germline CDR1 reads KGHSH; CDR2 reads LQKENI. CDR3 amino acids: CASVDRAEQFF. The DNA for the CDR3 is TGTGCCAGCGTCGACAGGGCTGAGCAGTTCTTC.

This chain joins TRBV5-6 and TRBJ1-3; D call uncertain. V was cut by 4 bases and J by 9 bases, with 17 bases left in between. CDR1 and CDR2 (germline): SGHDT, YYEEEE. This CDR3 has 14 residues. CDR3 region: CASSTISTGSTIYF. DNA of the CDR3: TGTGCCAGCAGCACAATTAGTACGGGTTCCACCATATATTTT.

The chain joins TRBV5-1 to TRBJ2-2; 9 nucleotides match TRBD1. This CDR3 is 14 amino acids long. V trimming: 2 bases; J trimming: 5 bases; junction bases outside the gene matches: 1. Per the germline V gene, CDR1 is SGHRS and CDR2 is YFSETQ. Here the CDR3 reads CASSFGQGTGELFF. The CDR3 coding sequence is TGCGCCAGCAGCTTCGGACAGGGGACCGGGGAGCTGTTTTTT.